This T cell receptor beta chain is drawn from a study of chemoradiotherapy in HPV16-positive cancers (dated by TCRdb to about 2022). Describing the broader study: Functional T-cell assays on cells from two HPV16-positive patients defined candidate HPV-specific T-cell clones and common TCR motifs. The study asked whether T-cell immunity to the HPV oncoproteins E6 and E7 changes during chemoradiotherapy and whether this immunity affects survival. Next, the candidate HPV-specific TCRs and motifs were followed in TCR repertoires from over 85 patients with HPV-related cancers.

Repertoires were sampled repeatedly over the course of chemoradiotherapy so that clonal expansion in the tumor microenvironment could be followed. The library was made by the immunoSEQ multiplex PCR assay. This immuneACCESS table, as held by TCRdb, lists in-frame sequences with V and J called but not all clones. Of the missing ones, under half trace to an unresolved V gene in checked studies; the others have no known cause. The sample includes 6,500 to 10,000 clones, with around nine tenths observed a single time. The ten largest account for 11% to 15% of the sample. Regarding this clone: Which antigen it targets is not known. The input lacks base qualities; no much larger clone sits a single base away.

General study outcomes and caveats: The survival association was reported for HPV16-positive patients, and the functional definition of HPV-specific T cells was derived from only two HPV16-positive patients. Among HPV16-positive patients, expansion of HPV-responsive T cells during chemoradiotherapy was associated with better recurrence-free survival. Expansion of candidate HPV-specific clones and E7-related TCR motifs was observed in the tumor microenvironment during treatment, whereas no such expansion was observed for non-HPV-specific T cells.

The specimen was blood, collected from a patient who underwent chemoradiotherapy. The clonotype originates from a human donor with HPV-associated anogenital cancer.

The CDR3 amino acid sequence is: CAISESGAGETQYF. The bases are TGTGCCATCAGTGAATCCGGGGCTGGAGAGACCCAGTACTTC. The rearrangement combines TRBV10-3 with TRBJ2-5; the D match is possibly TRBD1 or TRBD2, with 5 bases aligned in each. Between the V and J ends, shortened by 3 bases and 4 bases respectively, the junction contains 12 bases. Sequences ENHRY (CDR1) and SYGVKD (CDR2) are obtained from the germline V gene. From cysteine to phenylalanine, the CDR3 is 14 amino acids long. The DNA shown is the 42-base CDR3, in frame from base 1.